This entry lists 31 T cell receptor beta chains sequenced from one sample in a study of cytomegalovirus exposure and HLA in healthy donors. Primers included in the PCR were 60 Vbeta and 13 Jbeta primers. The assay was immunoSEQ multiplex PCR, and TCRdb's table has in-frame clones only and misses some. Of 100,000 to 150,000 clones in the sample, 70% to 80% are singletons; the top ten hold roughly 2%. Material: PBMCs. The receptors come from a man between 45 and 60 years old in good health and CMV-seronegative.

The chain carries TRBV19 and TRBJ1-1; TRBD1 matches 9 bases. The CDR3 runs to 15 residues. V shed 10 bases and J 0 bases; nucleotides not matched to a gene: 9. Germline loops: CDR1 LNHDA, CDR2 SQIVND (reference sequence). Here the CDR3 reads CATRDRDTLNTEAFF. For the CDR3, the DNA is TGTGCCACACGGGACAGGGATACCTTGAACACTGAAGCTTTCTTT.

V is TRBV6-1 and J is TRBJ1-5; D perhaps matches TRBD1 (5 bases). Trimming took 5 bases from V and 4 from J, leaving 6 bases between them. The CDR3 spans 12 residues. Per the germline V gene, CDR1 is MNHNS and CDR2 is SASEGT. CDR3 nucleotides: TGTGCCAGCAGTTCAGGGAATCAGCCCCAGCATTTT. Protein sequence: CASSSGNQPQHF.

The V gene is TRBV7-8, the J gene TRBJ1-1; no firm D call. The V end was cut by 4 bases, the J end by 0 bases, with 15 bases between. The germline V gene has CDR1 SGHVS and CDR2 FQNEAQ. The CDR3 sequence is 16 residues long. This chain's CDR3 is CASSSLTGQMNTEAFF. In DNA, the CDR3 is TGTGCCAGCAGCTCACTGACTGGCCAGATGAACACTGAAGCTTTCTTT.

This chain connects TRBV7-6 to TRBJ1-6; 10 bases are shared with TRBD1. The CDR3 sequence is 14 residues long. V was pared by 5 bases and J by 8 bases, with 3 bases of the junction left unmatched. Germline V lookup: CDR1 SGHVS, CDR2 FNYEAQ. CDR3 amino acids: CASSQGTGDSPLHF. Here the CDR3 DNA reads TGTGCCAGCAGCCAAGGGACAGGGGATTCACCCCTCCACTTT.

The chain employs TRBV5-1 and TRBJ1-6; D is unclear. V was clipped by 0 bases and J by 0 bases, with 7 bases between them. This CDR3 has 16 amino acids. Germline CDR1 and CDR2: SGHRS and YFSETQ. The CDR3 region has the DNA TGCGCCAGCAGCTTGGAGCCAAGCTCCTATAATTCACCCCTCCACTTT. Translating it yields CASSLEPSSYNSPLHF.

This chain joins TRBV30 and TRBJ1-2; 9 nucleotides agree with TRBD1. The length of the CDR3 is 13 residues. CDR1 and CDR2 from the germline V gene are GTSNPN and SVGIG (reference sequence). V lost 6 bases, J lost 3 bases, and 5 bases stayed unmatched. This CDR3 is CACKDRGHYGYTF. The CDR3 DNA follows: TGTGCCTGTAAGGACAGGGGCCACTATGGCTACACCTTC.

This clone turned up a few times. The chain recombines TRBV19 with TRBJ1-1; a weak D match, TRBD1 (6 bases). The length of the CDR3 is 14 residues. CDR1 and CDR2 (germline): LNHDA, SQIVND (reference sequence). Trimming pared 0 bases from V and 3 bases from J, leaving 8 bases between. DNA for the CDR3: TGTGCCAGTAGTATAGATTACAGGGACACTGAAGCTTTCTTT. This codes for CASSIDYRDTEAFF.

This clone was seen only a few times. The V and J genes are TRBV5-1 and TRBJ2-5; D is perhaps TRBD2 (5 bases). The germline V and J ends were trimmed by 4 bases and 4 bases, with 17 bases remaining between them. Germline V gene lookup returns CDR1 SGHRS and CDR2 YFSETQ. The CDR3 contains 15 residues. Written as DNA, the CDR3 is TGCGCCAGCAGCAGAGACGGTCGCGAGGGAGAGACCCAGTACTTC. Its protein product is CASSRDGREGETQYF.

The J gene is TRBJ1-4, the V gene TRBV21-1; no DNA check was done on the table's D call, TRBD1. TRBV21-1 is a known pseudogene. The CDR3 is made up of 20 amino acids. CDR3 nucleotide sequence: TGTGCCAGCAGCGCCGCCTTACAGGGTTGGGATCTCGTCACTAATGAAAAACTGTTTTTT. Translation gives CASSAALQGWDLVTNEKLFF.

The chain recombines TRBV7-2 with TRBJ1-1; no definite D call. CDR1 SGHTA and CDR2 FQGNSA come from the germline V gene. The CDR3 contains 15 residues. The ends were cut back, 4 bases at V and 4 bases at J, with 16 bases in the middle. The chain's CDR3 is CASSSGLLEGTEAFF. The CDR3 region has the DNA TGTGCCAGCAGCTCGGGCCTCTTAGAGGGCACTGAAGCTTTCTTT.

This chain uses TRBV6-1 with TRBJ2-7; TRBD2 might be the D (6 bases). V lost 6 bases to trimming and J lost 3 bases, with 12 bases between them. CDR3 size: 13 residues. The germline V gene has CDR1 MNHNS and CDR2 SASEGT. CDR3 in amino acids: CASRASGLYEQYF. In nucleotides, the CDR3 is TGTGCCAGCAGGGCCTCGGGACTCTACGAGCAGTACTTC.

The chain links TRBV6-5 to TRBJ2-5, with 7 nucleotides matching TRBD1. The length of the CDR3 is 14 residues. Germline lookup yields CDR1 MNHEY and CDR2 SVGAGI. With V trimmed by 2 bases and J by 3 bases, 3 bases remained unmatched. In DNA form, the CDR3 reads TGTGCCAGCAGTTACCTGGACAGGAAAGAGACCCAGTACTTC. Translated: CASSYLDRKETQYF.

The chain combines TRBV25-1 with TRBJ2-7; a possible D gene is TRBD2 (7 bases). Trimming pared 7 bases from V and 2 bases from J, leaving 12 bases between. This CDR3 is 13 amino acids long. Germline CDR1 is MGHDK and CDR2 is SYGVNS. CDR3 region: CASTGGGPYEQYV. The DNA for the CDR3 is TGTGCCAGCACAGGCGGGGGCCCCTACGAGCAGTACGTC.

The V call is TRBV6-6, the J call TRBJ2-7, with a possible D match to TRBD1 (6 bases). This CDR3 contains 13 residues. Germline CDR1 is MNHNY and CDR2 is SVGAGI (reference sequence). The V gene lost 2 bases and the J gene lost 3 bases, with 8 bases spanning the gap. The CDR3 is CASSYAQGYEQYV. DNA for the CDR3: TGTGCCAGCAGTTACGCACAGGGCTACGAGCAGTACGTC.

The rearrangement links TRBV18 to TRBJ1-4; a possible D gene is TRBD1 (5 bases). CDR1 and CDR2 from the germline V gene are KGHSH and LQKENI. V was shortened by 3 bases and J by 5 bases, with 13 bases between the two germline ends. The CDR3 is made up of 15 amino acids. The CDR3 sequence: CASSPGGAGNEKLFF. CDR3 nucleotide sequence: TGTGCCAGCTCACCTGGTGGGGCCGGGAATGAAAAACTGTTTTTT.

This chain connects TRBV4-1 to TRBJ2-3; possibly TRBD2 for D (5 bases). CDR3 length: 16 residues. Deletions cut 0 bases from V and 10 bases from J, with 20 bases between. Looked up from germline, CDR1 is MGHRA and CDR2 is YSYEKL. In DNA, the CDR3 is TGCGCCAGCAGCCAAGAAGTTGCGGACTTAGCCGATTCGCAGTATTTT. Translation gives CASSQEVADLADSQYF.

The chain couples TRBV5-4 to TRBJ2-3; tentatively, D is TRBD2 (6 bases). The CDR3 is 17 residues long. Germline CDR1 reads SGHNT; CDR2 reads YYREEE (reference sequence). Trimming shortened V by 1 base and J by 2 bases, and 17 bases separated the two germline ends. In DNA, the CDR3 is TGTGCCAGCAGCTTGCTCGGGACTGGTCTCTACACAGATACGCAGTATTTT. Protein: CASSLLGTGLYTDTQYF.

The rearrangement links TRBV19 to TRBJ2-7; weak D call: TRBD2 (5 bases). With 6 bases removed from V and 7 bases from J, the gap between germline ends came to 13 bases. Looked up from germline, CDR1 is LNHDA and CDR2 is SQIVND (reference sequence). This CDR3 region has 12 residues. CDR3 DNA sequence: TGTGCCAGTAGCCCTCGGGGTCGGGAGCAGTACTTC. Its translation is CASSPRGREQYF.

This rearrangement joins TRBV15 to TRBJ2-3; perhaps TRBD2 as D (6 bases). Trimming left V 3 bases short and J 7 bases short, with 17 bases between. Germline V lookup: CDR1 LNHNV, CDR2 YYDKDF (reference sequence). The CDR3 spans 15 residues. This CDR3 reads CATSSPGGVGNTQYF. CDR3 in DNA: TGTGCCACCAGCAGTCCCGGCGGGGTTGGGAATACGCAGTATTTT.

The chain employs TRBV7-9 and TRBJ2-7, with 9 bases matching TRBD2. CDR3 size: 12 residues. V was pared by 10 bases and J by 4 bases, with 5 bases of the junction left unmatched. Germline V lookup: CDR1 SEHNR, CDR2 FQNEAQ (reference sequence). This CDR3 is CATETSGYEQYF. Written as DNA, the CDR3 is TGTGCCACTGAGACTAGCGGATACGAGCAGTACTTC.

V and J are TRBV10-3 and TRBJ2-1, with D perhaps matching TRBD2 (7 bases). V was clipped by 3 bases and J by 5 bases, with 17 bases between them. CDR1 is ENHRY, CDR2 SYGVKD, per germline. The CDR3 length is 16 residues. CDR3 coding DNA: TGTGCCATCAGTGATCGGGGAGGGGGGGGCCACAATGAGCAGTTCTTC. It specifies CAISDRGGGGHNEQFF.

The chain has TRBV21-1 and TRBJ2-5; TRBD2, the D gene given by the table, was not confirmed from the DNA. TRBV21-1 is described as a pseudogene. The CDR3 runs to 16 residues. The CDR3 nucleotides read TGTGCCAGCAGCAAAGAGGCGGGGGGATACCAAGAGACCCAGTACTTC. This codes for CASSKEAGGYQETQYF.

The chain combines TRBV6-1 with TRBJ2-5, with D maybe TRBD2 (6 bases). V lost 4 bases to trimming and J lost 1 base, with 13 bases between them. This CDR3 is 15 amino acids long. The germline CDR1 and CDR2 sequences are MNHNS and SASEGT. CDR3 sequence (DNA): TGTGCCAGCAGTGCAGTTGGAGGGGCCCAAGAGACCCAGTACTTC. Its protein product is CASSAVGGAQETQYF.

For this clone: A read error may account for a junction end that differs from germline. The chain uses TRBV5-1 and TRBJ1-1; unclear D gene. The CDR3 covers 15 residues. Germline values: CDR1 SGHRS, CDR2 YFSETQ. Written as DNA, the CDR3 is TGCGCCAGCAGCTTGGGAGCAACTATGAACACTAAAGCTTTCTTT. It is translated as CASSLGATMNTKAFF.

The rearrangement links TRBV7-6 to TRBJ2-5, with a possible D match to TRBD2 (7 bases). V lost 1 base and J 1 base, leaving 19 bases between the germline ends. Germline V gives CDR1 SGHVS, CDR2 FNYEAQ. There are 18 residues in the CDR3. The CDR3 reads CASSLGGGGATIQETQYF. The CDR3 DNA sequence: TGTGCCAGCAGCTTAGGAGGGGGAGGGGCCACGATCCAAGAGACCCAGTACTTC.

The chain joins TRBV7-9 to TRBJ1-5; the match to TRBD1 covers 9 bases. J was trimmed by 2 bases and V by 4 bases; bases with no gene match: 6. CDR1 and CDR2 (germline): SEHNR, FQNEAQ (reference sequence). The CDR3 extends over 16 amino acids. In DNA form, the CDR3 reads TGTGCCAGCAGCTCGTACAGGGGGCCGGGCAATCAGCCCCAGCATTTT. Residues: CASSSYRGPGNQPQHF.

CDR3 bases: TGTGCCAGCAGCCAAGGTGACAGGGCGTCTGGAAACACCATATATTTT. This codes for CASSQGDRASGNTIYF. The chain couples TRBV4-2 to TRBJ1-3, with 7 bases lining up with TRBD1. This CDR3 has 16 amino acids. Trimming took 1 base from V and 1 from J; bases not matched to a gene: 4. Per the germline V gene, CDR1 is LGHNA and CDR2 is YNFKEQ.

This rearrangement joins TRBV6-1 to TRBJ1-4; 7 nucleotides align to TRBD1. Unmatched junction bases numbered 4, after V lost 6 bases and J lost 3 bases. Germline CDR1 reads MNHNS; CDR2 reads SASEGT. This CDR3 region has 14 residues. The CDR3 sequence: CASRPGGANEKLFF. Written as DNA, the CDR3 is TGTGCCAGCAGGCCAGGGGGAGCTAATGAAAAACTGTTTTTT.

The DNA for the CDR3 is TGTGCCAGCAGCTCCCTAGCGGTAGAGACCCAGTACTTC. It specifies CASSSLAVETQYF. The chain recombines TRBV6-5 with TRBJ2-5; 7 nucleotides match TRBD2. This CDR3 comprises 13 residues. J lost 4 bases, V lost 6 bases, and 5 bases had no gene match. Per germline, CDR1 MNHEY and CDR2 SVGAGI.

About this clone: Germline is not matched at one junction end, which may reflect a read error. V is TRBV5-5 and J is TRBJ2-7; D gene uncertain. Germline CDR1 and CDR2: SGHKS and YYEKEE (reference sequence). CDR3 length equals 13 residues. CDR3 sequence: CTSSLIPTGEQYF. DNA for the CDR3: TGTACCAGCAGCTTGATCCCGACGGGCGAGCAGTACTTC. Combining the CDR3 with reference TRBV5-5 and TRBJ2-7 gives the whole variable domain DAGVTQSPTHLIKTRGQQVTLRCSPISGHKSVSWYQQVLGQGPQFIFQYYEKEERGRGNFPDRFSARQFPNYSSELNVNALLLGDSALYLCTSSLIPTGEQYFGPGTRLTVT.

The rearrangement uses TRBV19 and TRBJ1-2; D not certain. V was trimmed by 1 base and J by 8 bases, leaving 11 bases between them. This CDR3 is 13 amino acids long. Per the germline V gene, CDR1 is LNHDA and CDR2 is SQIVND (reference sequence). The CDR3: CASSIAAGNGYTF. CDR3 sequence (DNA): TGTGCCAGTAGTATAGCGGCGGGGAACGGCTACACCTTC.